This TCR beta chain stems from a study of T cell changes during pregnancy in multiple sclerosis. This table comes from immunoSEQ multiplex PCR, and its TCRdb copy is limited to in-frame clones, with some not included. The data show about 49,000 clones, nearly 95% seen once. The V segment lost 5 bases and the J segment 2 bases; nucleotides outside the gene matches: 5. The CDR3 extends over 14 amino acids. Germline V gives CDR1 MNHEY, CDR2 SVGAGI. Sequencing was performed on peripheral blood, taken after pregnancy. This chain joins TRBV6-5 and TRBJ1-2; the match to TRBD1 covers 7 bases. The TCR comes from a female donor with multiple sclerosis, enrolled in a pregnancy study. The DNA of the CDR3 is TGTGCCAGCAGTGAAAAGGGACAGAACTATGGCTACACCTTC. As protein: CASSEKGQNYGYTF.